This T cell receptor (beta chain) derives from a study of blood T cell repertoires in COVID-19 (dated by TCRdb to the early 2020s). In the study overall: The collaborator samples originated in the United States, Italy and Spain and spanned the acute and convalescent phases of COVID-19. The prospective study material was composed of cDNA or gDNA derived from T cells, B-cell-depleted T cells, or PBMCs. The dataset comprised deeply sampled blood TCRbeta repertoires from subjects exposed to, actively infected with, or recovered from COVID-19. The repertoires were released in a freely available public database intended as a resource for research on the immune response to SARS-CoV-2. The samples were drawn from two sources: the first 160 participants of the ongoing ImmuneRACE study, and 950 to 1,500 subjects contributed by 6 global collaborators. The sample metadata nearly always contained a de-identified subject ID, COVID-19 status, age in years and sex. Where available, HLA class I and class II types were obtained from metadata supplied by the sample provider rather than from assay-based typing. Results the study describes overall, beyond this receptor: The amount of clinical and demographic metadata varied by source and participant and was provided uncurated.

TCRbeta CDR3 regions were amplified from genomic DNA by means of the immunoSEQ Assay, a bias-controlled multiplex PCR. The authors' analysis ran thus. Within the assay, amplification of reference gene primers was used to estimate how many nucleated cells each sample contained. Sequence reads were collapsed and filtered to measure the absolute abundance of every unique TCRbeta CDR3 rearrangement. For each sample, productive Simpson clonality was calculated by taking the square root of Simpson's diversity index across productive rearrangements. Not all clones reach the TCRdb copy of this immuneACCESS table, which keeps in-frame sequences only. Checked studies attribute under half of the gap to unresolved V genes and leave the rest unexplained. The D gene and trimming were derived from the DNA, and the V and J assignments and clone size from that table. The sample data list a few hundred thousand clones, and about 90% of these were observed just once. Roughly 5.9% of the sample is in the top ten clones.

One collaborating source in Seattle enrolled patients during active infection and followed them longitudinally through the course of disease. Whole blood was collected in K2EDTA tubes by collaborating institutions according to the institutions' own protocols. For TCRbeta analysis, collaborators shipped samples as frozen whole blood, isolated PBMCs, or DNA extracted from either of those sample types. A word on this clone: Its target antigen remains unknown. Base qualities are not at hand, and no much larger clone is one base apart.

Input material: peripheral blood. The clonotype originates from a woman between 45 and 65 years old with COVID-19, enrolled during active disease.

The bases are TGTGCCAGCAGCCAATTGCGGACTAGCGGGAGAAATGAGCAGTTCTTC. It translates as CASSQLRTSGRNEQFF. This chain joins TRBV3-1 (or the pseudogene TRBV3-2) to TRBJ2-1; TRBD2 matches 13 bases in the middle. The cysteine opens and the phenylalanine closes a CDR3 of 16 amino acids. The read is trimmed to its CDR3 DNA, 48 bases read in frame from base 1. Trimming removed 2 bases from V and 7 bases from J; the gene matches leave 5 bases unexplained. CDR1 LGHDT and CDR2 YNNKEL are derived from the germline V gene (reference sequence).